These T cell receptor beta chains were read from a single sample in a study of T cell repertoires in ileal Crohn's disease. Assay used: immunoSEQ multiplex PCR; TCRdb lists only in-frame clones, some missing. The table lists 4,800 or so clones, about 81% of them singletons. Source material: ileal tissue. Source of these receptors: an adult with Crohn's disease. Both conserved end residues are part of each CDR3. The D gene is left open where the match is weak. For some rows the clone size is stated as once, few or many, or as a class when expanded; others skip it.

>TRBJ1-2|.|.|TRBV6-1|13
CASSEIAGLGYTF
TGTGCCAGCAGTGAGATAGCCGGCCTAGGCTACACCTTC
>TRBJ2-1|TRBD2|.|TRBV19|15
CASSPRGGSYNEQFF
TGTGCCAGTAGCCCGCGGGGGGGCTCCTACAATGAGCAGTTCTTC
>TRBJ2-3|TRBD2|once|TRBV10-3|11
CALGGADTQYF
TGTGCCCTCGGGGGGGCAGATACGCAGTATTTT
>TRBJ2-6|.|.|TRBV19|16
CASSPLGGSGANVLTF
TGTGCCAGTAGTCCTCTCGGGGGCTCTGGGGCCAACGTCCTGACTTTC
>TRBJ1-6|.|.|TRBV19|14
CASTRQGKHSPLHF
TGTGCCAGTACCAGGCAGGGAAAGCATTCACCCCTCCACTTT
>TRBJ1-1|.|.|TRBV6-5|13
CASSLTGNAEAFF
TGTGCCAGCAGTCTTACAGGGAACGCTGAAGCTTTCTTT
>TRBJ2-1|TRBD1|large|TRBV7-3|14
CASSDGTGEGEQFF
TGTGCCAGCAGCGACGGGACAGGGGAAGGTGAGCAGTTCTTC
>TRBJ1-6|.|.|TRBV18|14
CASSPDSLNSPLHF
TGTGCCAGCTCACCGGACAGCTTGAATTCACCCCTCCACTTT
>TRBJ2-1|.|.|TRBV30|11
CAWSGGHEQFF
TGTGCCTGGAGTGGGGGGCATGAGCAGTTCTTC
>TRBJ2-3|.|.|TRBV2|13
CASSEEGGDTQYF
TGTGCCAGCAGTGAAGAGGGGGGGGATACGCAGTATTTT
>TRBJ2-1|TRBD2|.|TRBV30|16
CAWSVLTTSGEGEQFF
TGTGCCTGGAGTGTACTAACTACTAGCGGGGAGGGTGAGCAGTTCTTC
>TRBJ1-5|.|.|TRBV6-1|13
CASSPILNQPQHF
TGTGCCAGCAGTCCTATTTTGAATCAGCCCCAGCATTTT
>TRBJ1-6|.|.|TRBV10-2|13
CASSPLQNSPLHF
TGCGCCAGCAGCCCTCTACAGAATTCACCCCTCCACTTT
>TRBJ2-3|TRBD1|.|TRBV5-4|13
CASSTTGGDTQYF
TGTGCCAGCAGCACCACAGGGGGCGATACGCAGTATTTT
>TRBJ1-1|.|.|TRBV5-3|17
CARSCELEGWRGTEAFF
TGTGCCAGAAGCTGCGAACTAGAAGGGTGGAGGGGCACTGAAGCTTTCTTT
>TRBJ1-1|.|.|TRBV28|15
CASSLRGGLNTEAFF
TGTGCCAGCAGTTTACGGGGGGGACTGAACACTGAAGCTTTCTTT
>TRBJ2-7|TRBD1|few|TRBV5-1|13
CAIIRGPPYEQYF
TGCGCCATCATCAGGGGGCCTCCCTACGAGCAGTACTTC
>TRBJ2-7|TRBD1|.|TRBV30|15
CAWSVRGTGDIEQYF
TGTGCCTGGAGTGTACGCGGGACAGGGGATATCGAGCAGTACTTC